This TCR beta chain was captured by sequencing in a study of cytotoxic CD8 clonotypes in ibrutinib-treated CLL. About the research overall: Patient counts were ten to eleven relapsed/refractory, 15 treatment-naive and about 17 IGHV unmutated.

Cryopreserved PBMCs were the source of around 2 micrograms of genomic DNA, which went to TCR beta libraries. Germline lookup yields CDR1 SGHTS and CDR2 YDEGEE. The trim removed 4 bases at V and 1 base at J, leaving 6 bases unmatched. The CDR3 is 15 amino acids. Repertoires were generated with immunoSEQ multiplex PCR, while TCRdb's copy carries only in-frame clones and drops some. The sample consists of 57,000 or so clones, nearly 55% of them appearing once. This rearrangement joins TRBV5-8 to TRBJ2-7; 9 nucleotides agree with TRBD1. Sequencing used PBMCs, obtained at disease progression, from a patient treated with ibrutinib. This receptor was identified in a human donor with chronic lymphocytic leukemia. CDR3 DNA sequence: TGTGCCAGCAGCGCCCCCGGGACAGGGTCCTACGAGCAGTACTTC. Protein product: CASSAPGTGSYEQYF.